The sequence of this TCR beta chain was determined in a study of T cells in Graves' hyperthyroidism and ophthalmopathy. CDR1 and CDR2 from the germline V gene are SGHNT and YYREEE (reference sequence). This CDR3 has 13 residues. V lost 1 base to trimming and J lost 4 bases, with 8 bases between them. Concerning this clonotype itself: The antigen is not known.

General study points: Model output signaled ophthalmopathy a median approximately 6.2 months ahead of onset. Blood shared most expanded thyroid clonotypes above 0.001.

Amplified TCR beta CDR3 regions derived from RNA transcripts. In the first-round RT-PCR of the TCR CDR3, the HTBI primer set was used. Each CDR3 protein is one row after TCRdb ran MiXCR on the multiplex PCR reads. The sample has 550,000 to 600,000 distinct CDR3 sequences; around 46% are singletons. Uncontrolled infections, other autoimmune diseases, pregnancy or lactation led to exclusion of patients. Thyroid ultrasound, orbital computed tomography, clinical symptoms, and serum thyroxine and TRAb underpinned diagnoses. The chain links TRBV5-4 to TRBJ2-5; a possible D gene is TRBD2 (6 bases). The sample consisted of peripheral blood or thyroid tissue (not recorded which). The source is an adult woman with Graves' disease, either hyperthyroidism or ophthalmopathy (not recorded which). As DNA, the CDR3 is TGTGCCAGCAGCTTGATCGGGAGAGAGACCCAGTACTTC. The encoded protein is CASSLIGRETQYF.